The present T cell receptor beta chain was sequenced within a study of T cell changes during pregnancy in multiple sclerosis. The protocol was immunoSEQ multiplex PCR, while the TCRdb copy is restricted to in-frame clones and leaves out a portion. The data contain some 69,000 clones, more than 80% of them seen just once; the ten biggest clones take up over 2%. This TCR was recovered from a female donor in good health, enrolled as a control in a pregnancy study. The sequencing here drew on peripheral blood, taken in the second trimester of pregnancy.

The CDR3 here is CASSPRGTATGNEKLFF. Here the CDR3 DNA reads TGCGCCAGCAGCCCCCGCGGGACAGCGACTGGCAATGAAAAACTGTTTTTT. J is TRBJ1-4 and V is TRBV4-3; 7 bases match TRBD1. V dropped 4 bases and J dropped 5; count of bases not matched to a gene: 13. The germline gives CDR1 LGHNA, CDR2 YSLEER. The CDR3 sequence is 17 residues long.